This TCR beta chain was captured in a study of neoadjuvant anti-PD-1 for oral cavity cancer. Overall study results and limits: After neoadjuvant nivolumab, PBMC T cell clonality was significantly higher in non-responders than responders. Only a few patients per response group were TCR-analyzed; validation needed.

Details on this clone: Its matching antigen is unknown.

Here immunoSEQ multiplex PCR was the method, and the copy in TCRdb shows in-frame clones only, minus some. Among 60,000 to 75,000 clones, 65% to 80% were seen once, and the ten largest hold roughly 2.6%. CDR3 length: 13 amino acids. V lost 4 bases and J lost 4, with 10 bases in between. Germline CDR1 is MNHEY and CDR2 is SMNVEV (reference sequence). The genes are TRBV27 and TRBJ1-2; no clear D gene. The receptor's source is a person aged 35-79 years with oral cavity squamous cell carcinoma. The sequencing used PBMCs, collected before nivolumab (anti-PD-1) treatment. CDR3 nucleotide sequence: TGTGCCAGCAGTTACGCCGGGAGCTATGGCTACACCTTC. Translating gives CASSYAGSYGYTF.